One TCR beta chain is described in this entry. The antigen remains undetermined. Germline CDR1 reads LNHDA; CDR2 reads SQIVND (reference sequence). V lost 6 bases, J lost 1 base, and 11 bases stayed unmatched. This CDR3 spans 17 amino acids. Produced via immunoSEQ multiplex PCR; TCRdb's table is partial and in-frame only. Altogether around 80,000 clones are present, around 84% being singletons, with the ten largest covering around 6.6%. The sample comes from a study of OX40 agonist ivuxolimab in advanced cancers. For the study at large: A history of anti-PD-1, anti-PD-L1 or anti-CTLA-4 therapy was acceptable, and more than 30% had some.

Findings of the study overall: Determination of antigen specificity was not performed for the expanded peripheral T cells. Normalized expansion of T-cell clones was also low for some nonresponders. In CD8+ T cells, expanded clones were on average more numerous than in CD4+.

The receptor was isolated from an adult with an advanced solid tumor such as melanoma, head and neck, liver or kidney cancer. The material was CD4+ or CD8+ T cells sorted from blood, obtained in a trial of the OX40 agonist ivuxolimab. The genes are TRBV19 and TRBJ1-5; 8 bases are shared with TRBD1. Written as DNA, the CDR3 is TGTGCCAGTAGCTCCGGACAGGGAAGGGGAAGCAATCAGCCCCAGCATTTT. Translating gives CASSSGQGRGSNQPQHF.